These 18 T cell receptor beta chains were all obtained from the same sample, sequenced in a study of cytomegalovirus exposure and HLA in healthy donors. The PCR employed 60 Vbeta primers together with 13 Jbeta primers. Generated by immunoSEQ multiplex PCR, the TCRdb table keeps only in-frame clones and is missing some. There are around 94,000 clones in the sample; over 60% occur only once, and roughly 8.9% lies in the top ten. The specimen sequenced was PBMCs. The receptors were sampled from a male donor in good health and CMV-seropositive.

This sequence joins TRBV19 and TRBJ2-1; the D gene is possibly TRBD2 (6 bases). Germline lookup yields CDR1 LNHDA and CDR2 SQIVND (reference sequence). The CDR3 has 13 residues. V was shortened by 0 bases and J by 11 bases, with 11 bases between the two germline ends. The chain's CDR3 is CASSIDGTLKQFF. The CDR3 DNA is TGTGCCAGTAGTATAGACGGGACTCTAAAGCAGTTCTTC.

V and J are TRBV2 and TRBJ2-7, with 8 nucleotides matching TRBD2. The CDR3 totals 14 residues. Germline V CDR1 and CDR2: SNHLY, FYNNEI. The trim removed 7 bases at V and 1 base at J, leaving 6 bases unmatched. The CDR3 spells CASIRIAGSYEQYF. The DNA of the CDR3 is TGTGCCAGCATTAGAATAGCGGGATCCTACGAGCAGTACTTC. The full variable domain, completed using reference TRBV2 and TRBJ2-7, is EPEVTQTPSHQVTQMGQEVILRCVPISNHLYFYWYRQILGQKVEFLVSFYNNEISEKSEIFDDQFSVERPDGSNFTLKIRSTKLEDSAMYFCASIRIAGSYEQYFGPGTRLTVT.

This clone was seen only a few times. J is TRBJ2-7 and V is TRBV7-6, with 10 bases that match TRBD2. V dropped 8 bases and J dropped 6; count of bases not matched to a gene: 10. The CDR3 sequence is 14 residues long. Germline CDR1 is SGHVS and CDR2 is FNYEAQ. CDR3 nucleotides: TGTGCCAGCTCCGCCGAGCGGGAGGGTAGCGAGCAGTACTTC. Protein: CASSAEREGSEQYF.

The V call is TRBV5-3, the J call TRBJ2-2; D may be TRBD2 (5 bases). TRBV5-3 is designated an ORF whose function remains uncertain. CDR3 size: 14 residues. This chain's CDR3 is CARGGERNTGELFF. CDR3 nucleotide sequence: TGTGCTCGAGGAGGAGAGAGGAACACCGGGGAGCTGTTTTTT.

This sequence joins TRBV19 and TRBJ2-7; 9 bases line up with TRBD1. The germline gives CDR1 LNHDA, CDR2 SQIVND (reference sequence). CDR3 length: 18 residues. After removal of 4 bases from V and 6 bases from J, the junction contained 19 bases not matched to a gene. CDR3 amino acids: CASSSGQGRSPLDGEQYF. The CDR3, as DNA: TGTGCCAGTAGTAGCGGACAGGGGCGTTCCCCATTGGACGGCGAGCAGTACTTC.

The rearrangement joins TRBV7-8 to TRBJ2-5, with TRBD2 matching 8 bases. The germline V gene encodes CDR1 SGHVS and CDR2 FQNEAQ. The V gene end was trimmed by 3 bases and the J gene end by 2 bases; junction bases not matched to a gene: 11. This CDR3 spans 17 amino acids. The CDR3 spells CASSFGGASGRQETQYF. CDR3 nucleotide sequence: TGTGCCAGCAGCTTTGGGGGGGCGAGCGGGAGACAAGAGACCCAGTACTTC.

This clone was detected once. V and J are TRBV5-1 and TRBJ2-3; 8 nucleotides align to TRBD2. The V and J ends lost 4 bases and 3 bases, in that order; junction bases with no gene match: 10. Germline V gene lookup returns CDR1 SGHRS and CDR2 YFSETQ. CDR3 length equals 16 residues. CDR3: CASSGRAGVGTDTQYF. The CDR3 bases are TGCGCCAGCAGCGGACGAGCGGGAGTCGGTACAGATACGCAGTATTTT.

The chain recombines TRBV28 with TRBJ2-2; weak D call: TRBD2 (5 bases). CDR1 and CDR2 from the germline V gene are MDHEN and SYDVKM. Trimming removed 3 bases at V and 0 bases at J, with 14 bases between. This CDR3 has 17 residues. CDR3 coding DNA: TGTGCCAGCAGTTTCCCCGGGAAACTCGCGAACACCGGGGAGCTGTTTTTT. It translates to CASSFPGKLANTGELFF. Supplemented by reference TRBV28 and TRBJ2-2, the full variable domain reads DVKVTQSSRYLVKRTGEKVFLECVQDMDHENMFWYRQDPGLGLRLIYFSYDVKMKEKGDIPEGYSVSREKKERFSLILESASTNQTSMYLCASSFPGKLANTGELFFGEGSRLTVL.

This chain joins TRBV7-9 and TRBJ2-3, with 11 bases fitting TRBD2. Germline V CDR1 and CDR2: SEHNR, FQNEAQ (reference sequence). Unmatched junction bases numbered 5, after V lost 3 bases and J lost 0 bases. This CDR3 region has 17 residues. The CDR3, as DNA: TGTGCCAGCAGCTTCCCTAGCGGGAGGCCAAGCACAGATACGCAGTATTTT. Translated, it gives CASSFPSGRPSTDTQYF.

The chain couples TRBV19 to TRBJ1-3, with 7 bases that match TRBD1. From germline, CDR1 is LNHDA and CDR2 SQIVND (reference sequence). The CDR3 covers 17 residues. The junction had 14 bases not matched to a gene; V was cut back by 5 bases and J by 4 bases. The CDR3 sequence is CASSSSLTGRRGNTIYF. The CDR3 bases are TGTGCCAGTAGTTCGTCCCTGACAGGGAGAAGAGGAAACACCATATATTTT.

Here the CDR3 DNA reads TGTGCCAGCAGCTCTCAGGGGTTCTATGGCTACACCTTC. The encoded protein is CASSSQGFYGYTF. This chain joins TRBV5-6 and TRBJ1-2, with a possible D match to TRBD1 (6 bases). This CDR3 region has 13 residues. Germline V gene lookup returns CDR1 SGHDT and CDR2 YYEEEE. Trimming pared 3 bases from V and 4 bases from J, leaving 10 bases between.

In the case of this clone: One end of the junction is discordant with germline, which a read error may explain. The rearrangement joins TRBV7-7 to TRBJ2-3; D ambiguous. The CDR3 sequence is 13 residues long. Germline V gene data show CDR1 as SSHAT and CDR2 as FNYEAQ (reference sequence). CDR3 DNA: TGTGCTAGCAGCTTAGATCCTGTAGATACGCAGTATTTT. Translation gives CASSLDPVDTQYF.

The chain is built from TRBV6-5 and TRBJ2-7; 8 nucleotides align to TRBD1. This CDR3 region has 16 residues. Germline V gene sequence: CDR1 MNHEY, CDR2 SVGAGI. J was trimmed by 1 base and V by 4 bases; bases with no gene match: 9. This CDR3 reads CASSSLAGQASYEQYF. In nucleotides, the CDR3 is TGTGCCAGCAGTTCCCTTGCGGGACAGGCGTCCTACGAGCAGTACTTC.

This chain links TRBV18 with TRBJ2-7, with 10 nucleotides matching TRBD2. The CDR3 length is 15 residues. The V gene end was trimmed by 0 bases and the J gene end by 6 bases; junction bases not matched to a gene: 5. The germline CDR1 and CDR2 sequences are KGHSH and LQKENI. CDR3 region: CASSPPTSGTGEQYF. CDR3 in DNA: TGTGCCAGCTCACCACCCACTAGCGGGACAGGCGAGCAGTACTTC. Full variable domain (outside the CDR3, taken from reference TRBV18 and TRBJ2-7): NAGVMQNPRHLVRRRGQEARLRCSPMKGHSHVYWYRQLPEEGLKFMVYLQKENIIDESGMPKERFSAEFPKEGPSILRIQQVVRGDSAAYFCASSPPTSGTGEQYFGPGTRLTVT.

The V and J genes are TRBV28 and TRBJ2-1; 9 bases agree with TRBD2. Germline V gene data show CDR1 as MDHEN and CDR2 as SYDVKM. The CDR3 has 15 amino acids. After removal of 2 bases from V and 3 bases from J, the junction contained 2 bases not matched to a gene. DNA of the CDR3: TGTGCCAGCAGTTTAGCACTAGCGGGCTACAATGAGCAGTTCTTC. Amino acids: CASSLALAGYNEQFF.

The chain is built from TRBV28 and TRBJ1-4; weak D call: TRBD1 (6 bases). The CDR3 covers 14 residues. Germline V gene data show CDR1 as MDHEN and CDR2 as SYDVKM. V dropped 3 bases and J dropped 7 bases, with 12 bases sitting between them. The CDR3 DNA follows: TGTGCCAGCAGTTTCCGGACAGTGAGTGAAAAACTGTTTTTT. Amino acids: CASSFRTVSEKLFF.

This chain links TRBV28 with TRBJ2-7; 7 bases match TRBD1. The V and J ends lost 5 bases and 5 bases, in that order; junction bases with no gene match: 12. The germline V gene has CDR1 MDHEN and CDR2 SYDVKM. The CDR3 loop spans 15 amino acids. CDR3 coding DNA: TGTGCCAGCAGTCCATTGGGACAGTCAACGGACGAGCAGTACTTC. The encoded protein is CASSPLGQSTDEQYF.

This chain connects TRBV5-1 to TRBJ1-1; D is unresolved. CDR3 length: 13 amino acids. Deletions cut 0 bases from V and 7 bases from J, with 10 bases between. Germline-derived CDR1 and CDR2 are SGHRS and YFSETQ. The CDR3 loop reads CASSLGHLFEAFF. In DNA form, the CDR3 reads TGCGCCAGCAGCTTGGGACACCTGTTTGAAGCTTTCTTT.